This entry is about one T cell receptor beta chain. What it binds is not known. This sample is drawn from a study of vaccination and CD4 T cells after COVID-19. Sequence data for DNA of cultured CD4+ T cells were generated by the Oncomine TCR Beta short-read assay. TCRdb itself ran the PCR reads through MiXCR, one entry per CDR3 protein. The sample holds almost 20,000 distinct CDR3 sequences, about 80% seen once. As to treatment: roughly ten-day PBMC culture with coronavirus spike peptide pools or control peptides (ViraFEST assay). The CDR3 consists of 15 residues. Germline CDR1 is MGHDK and CDR2 is SYGVNS. Trimming at V came to 4 bases and at J to 6 bases, leaving 5 bases not matched to a gene.

The starting material was CD4+ T cells from blood, cultured in vitro, obtained after SARS-CoV-2 vaccination. This receptor was identified in a human donor who received a COVID-19 vaccine. The chain joins TRBV25-1 to TRBJ2-3; 12 nucleotides match TRBD2. The CDR3 DNA reads as TGTGCCAGCAGTGGGTCTAGCGGGGGGGCGGATACGCAGTATTTT. Its translation is CASSGSSGGADTQYF.